Listed here is a single T cell receptor (beta chain). The antigen is undetermined. The data are from a study of PD-1 blockade in mismatch repair-deficient tumors. At the level of the study: Patients had 11 to 13 mismatch repair-deficient cancer types and were previously treated and progressing.

The germline gives CDR1 ENHRY, CDR2 SYGVKD. Deletions cut 6 bases from V and 3 bases from J, with 11 bases between. The CDR3 consists of 13 residues. Clones were read by immunoSEQ multiplex PCR, and TCRdb kept only the in-frame ones, dropping some. The sample consists of about 120,000 clones, more than 70% of them appearing once. Study results and caveats: Tumor-resident clones, often absent from pretreatment blood, expanded after pembrolizumab and then contracted.

This receptor was identified in an adult with mismatch repair-deficient cancer. The genes are TRBV10-3 and TRBJ1-2, with D possibly TRBD1 on 5 matching bases. The sample was peripheral blood, taken 72 weeks after starting pembrolizumab. This chain's CDR3 is CAISTDTDYGYTF. The CDR3 bases are TGTGCCATCAGCACGGACACCGACTATGGCTACACCTTC.